Listed here are 10 T cell receptor beta chains from one sample, sequenced in a study of T cells in Graves' hyperthyroidism and ophthalmopathy. It was RNA transcripts that yielded the amplified TCR beta CDR3 regions. An initial round of RT-PCR targeting the TCR CDR3 relied on the HTBI primer set. TCRdb reprocessed the multiplex PCR reads via MiXCR and lists one record per CDR3 protein. Of approximately 400,000 distinct CDR3 sequences in the sample, 15% to 18% were seen once. Material: blood. These receptor sequences come from a woman aged 18-29 years with Graves' hyperthyroidism that later progressed to Graves' ophthalmopathy.

This clonotype was counted many times. The gene calls are TRBV20-1 and TRBJ2-2; 11 nucleotides agree with TRBD2. Germline CDR1 reads DFQATT; CDR2 reads SNEGSKA (reference sequence). The J segment lost 3 bases and the V segment lost 6 bases, leaving 6 bases of the junction unmatched. CDR3 length equals 15 residues. As DNA, the CDR3 is TGCAGTGCGCCTACTAGCGGGAGAGACACCGGGGAGCTGTTTTTT. This encodes CSAPTSGRDTGELFF.

The genes are TRBV13 and TRBJ2-5; 8 bases match TRBD2. This CDR3 is 17 amino acids long. The V gene end was trimmed by 0 bases and the J gene end by 4 bases; junction bases not matched to a gene: 10. Germline assignment: CDR1 PRHDT and CDR2 FYEKMQ (reference sequence). The CDR3 is CASSLGPGGRGTETQYF. Written as DNA, the CDR3 is TGTGCCAGCAGCTTAGGCCCGGGAGGGAGGGGGACAGAGACCCAGTACTTC.

This clonotype showed up many times. J is TRBJ1-5 and V is TRBV28, with a weak D call TRBD1 (6 bases). Looked up from germline, CDR1 is MDHEN and CDR2 is SYDVKM. Trimming removed 1 base at V and 4 bases at J, with 17 bases between. The CDR3 sequence is 17 residues long. CDR3 amino acids: CASSLFLATGLNQPQHF. The CDR3 nucleotides are TGTGCCAGCAGTTTATTCCTTGCGACAGGCCTTAATCAGCCCCAGCATTTT.

This clonotype has more than one count but fewer than ten. The rearrangement joins TRBV15 to TRBJ2-7; D uncertain. This CDR3 has 17 amino acids. Germline V gene lookup returns CDR1 LNHNV and CDR2 YYDKDF (reference sequence). The germline V and J ends were trimmed by 1 base and 3 bases, with 19 bases remaining between them. The DNA of the CDR3 is TGTGCCACCAGCAGAGGCCCATACTCTTCCGGGTTCTACGAGCAGTACTTC. Its protein is CATSRGPYSSGFYEQYF. The full variable domain, in which reference TRBV15 and TRBJ2-7 provide the parts outside the CDR3, is DAMVIQNPRYQVTQFGKPVTLSCSQTLNHNVMYWYQQKSSQAPKLLFHYYDKDFNNEADTPDNFQSRRPNTSFCFLDIRSPGLGDTAMYLCATSRGPYSSGFYEQYFGPGTRLTVT.

The gene calls are TRBV20-1 and TRBJ2-7; maybe TRBD1 (6 bases). CDR1 and CDR2 from the germline V gene are DFQATT and SNEGSKA (reference sequence). Trimming removed 0 bases from V and 1 base from J, with 13 bases in between. CDR3 length equals 15 residues. This CDR3 is CSARDPTGFSYEQYF. CDR3 nucleotides: TGCAGTGCTAGAGACCCGACAGGTTTTTCCTACGAGCAGTACTTC.

This clonotype has a count of ten or more. The rearrangement joins TRBV20-1 to TRBJ2-3, with D possibly TRBD2 on 5 matching bases. V lost 0 bases and J lost 1, with 17 bases in between. The germline V gene has CDR1 DFQATT and CDR2 SNEGSKA (reference sequence). CDR3 size: 17 residues. The CDR3 sequence is CSARDLAASLGTDTQYF. Written as DNA, the CDR3 is TGCAGTGCTAGAGATTTAGCCGCTAGCTTGGGCACAGATACGCAGTATTTT.

On this clonotype: A much larger clone lies a single base off, so this may be a read error. J is TRBJ2-1 and V is TRBV7-9; D unclear. The germline CDR1 and CDR2 sequences are SEHNR and FQNEAQ (reference sequence). V lost 3 bases, J lost 5 bases, and 8 bases lay in between. The length of the CDR3 is 13 residues. CDR3 sequence (DNA): TGTGCCAGCAGCTTGGACGACGACAATGAGCAGTTCTTC. Protein: CASSLDDDNEQFF.

The CDR3, as DNA: TGTGCCAGCAGCTTTTCGTTCGGCGGCAGGACTAGCACAGATACGCAGTATTTT. It specifies CASSFSFGGRTSTDTQYF. The chain uses TRBV11-2 and TRBJ2-3; D is perhaps TRBD2 (5 bases). Germline loops: CDR1 SGHAT, CDR2 FQNNGV. The CDR3 totals 18 residues. V shed 3 bases and J shed 0 bases, with 19 bases lying between them. The complete variable domain, with remaining parts taken from reference TRBV11-2 and TRBJ2-3, reads EAGVAQSPRYKIIEKRQSVAFWCNPISGHATLYWYQQILGQGPKLLIQFQNNGVVDDSQLPKDRFSAERLKGVDSTLKIQPAKLEDSAVYLCASSFSFGGRTSTDTQYFGPGTRLTVL.

This clonotype was observed at least ten times. The V and J genes are TRBV28 and TRBJ2-1, with D possibly being TRBD2 (6 bases). Germline V gene data show CDR1 as MDHEN and CDR2 as SYDVKM. This CDR3 has 15 residues. Trimming stripped 4 bases from V and 7 bases from J, with 17 bases between. The CDR3 nucleotides are TGTGCCAGCAGTTCATTAGCGGTCCTTCGAAATGAGCAGTTCTTC. Residues: CASSSLAVLRNEQFF.

This clonotype came up many times. The chain uses TRBV18 and TRBJ1-1; D is undetermined. V dropped 2 bases and J dropped 5 bases, with 12 bases sitting between them. Germline CDR1 is KGHSH and CDR2 is LQKENI. This CDR3 is 14 amino acids long. The DNA of the CDR3 is TGTGCCAGCTCACCAAATACAGTATGGACTGAAGCTTTCTTT. Its translation is CASSPNTVWTEAFF.